This TCR beta chain was profiled in a study of response to subunit inactivated influenza vaccine. One entry per CDR3 protein, called by TCRdb with MiXCR from the RT-PCR reads. Of more than 700,000 distinct CDR3 sequences listed, around 20% are singletons. Broader study findings: Authors suggested each seasonal influenza vaccination recruits few new T cells.

This clonotype was detected only a few times. The antigen is not known. Sequences were derived from PBMCs from blood, sampled about 5 days after vaccination. This sequence was found in a man in his forties or fifties who received an inactivated influenza vaccine.

Written as DNA, the CDR3 is TGTGCCAGCAGCTTATCTCCGGGACTCACAGATACGCAGTATTTT. It is translated as CASSLSPGLTDTQYF. The rearrangement joins TRBV7-9 to TRBJ2-3, with D possibly matching TRBD2 (6 bases). The ends were cut back, 2 bases at V and 2 bases at J, with 11 bases in the middle. CDR1 and CDR2 (germline): SEHNR, FQNEAQ (reference sequence). CDR3 length: 15 amino acids.